This passage covers 21 T cell receptor beta chains from one sample sequenced in a study of T cells expressing NK-cell markers. TCRdb reprocessed the 5' RACE reads, keeping one entry per CDR3 protein, no DNA. The sample has around 470,000 distinct CDR3 sequences. Sample: blood T cells: a sorted CD56 or NKG2C T cell subset, CD4+ or CD8+ T cells, or bulk PBMC T cells (not recorded which). Receptors were obtained from a woman between 45 and 65 years old in good health.

The genes are TRBV9 and TRBJ2-7; the TCRdb call, TRBD2, lacks DNA for checking. The CDR3 consists of 15 residues. Per germline, CDR1 SGDLS and CDR2 YYNGEE. CDR3 region: CASSVEGTSSYEQYF.

The chain uses TRBV20-1 and TRBJ2-7; TCRdb calls TRBD1, which cannot be checked without DNA. The CDR3 has 14 amino acids. Germline V gene sequence: CDR1 DFQATT, CDR2 SNEGSKA (reference sequence). The CDR3 reads CSARGQGVTYEQYF.

The gene calls are TRBV29-1 and TRBJ1-1. The CDR3 contains 13 residues. Germline V gene lookup returns CDR1 SQVTM and CDR2 ANQGSEA. CDR3 in amino acids: CSAINRLYTEAFF.

The chain employs TRBV5-1 and TRBJ2-2; TCRdb designates TRBD2, a call that cannot be tested without DNA. The CDR3 covers 17 residues. Germline assignment: CDR1 SGHRS and CDR2 YFSETQ. The CDR3 region is CASSLFFREGNTGELFF.

The chain has TRBV28 and TRBJ2-7. CDR3 size: 13 residues. The germline CDR1 and CDR2 sequences are MDHEN and SYDVKM. CDR3 loop: CASLLDGSYEQYF.

The V gene is TRBV12-3 or TRBV12-4, the J gene TRBJ2-1. The CDR3 totals 14 residues. The CDR3 protein is CASSRAGSLHEQFF.

This sequence joins TRBV5-1 and TRBJ2-3; TCRdb's D call, TRBD2, is unchecked because there is no DNA. The CDR3 spans 13 residues. The germline gives CDR1 SGHRS, CDR2 YFSETQ. The CDR3 spells CASSLGQRDTQYF.

V gene TRBV20-1 combines with J gene TRBJ2-7. The CDR3 runs 12 residues. Per the germline V gene, CDR1 is DFQATT and CDR2 is SNEGSKA (reference sequence). CDR3 residues: CSAEDPFYEQYF.

The rearrangement uses TRBV6-7 and TRBJ2-7; TCRdb picks TRBD1, but there is no DNA to check that call. TRBV6-7 is known as an ORF, though its function is uncertain. CDR3 length: 12 residues. The CDR3 protein is CASKGRAYEQYF.

The chain uses TRBV10-3 and TRBJ2-2. The germline V gene has CDR1 ENHRY and CDR2 SYGVKD. There are 14 residues in the CDR3. This CDR3 reads CAISGQGNTGELFF.

The J gene is TRBJ2-3, the V gene TRBV7-7; TCRdb designates TRBD1, a call that cannot be tested without DNA. The germline V gene has CDR1 SSHAT and CDR2 FNYEAQ (reference sequence). This CDR3 is 15 amino acids long. CDR3 sequence reads: CASSSHRGLEDTQYF.

The chain uses TRBV6-4 and TRBJ2-2. The CDR3 loop spans 15 amino acids. The germline gives CDR1 MRHNA, CDR2 SNTAGT. CDR3 loop: CASSTHFSNTGELFF.

CDR3 sequence: CATSRDRLKDEQFF. The chain links TRBV15 to TRBJ2-1; TCRdb selects TRBD1, and the lack of DNA leaves this call unchecked. The germline V gene encodes CDR1 LNHNV and CDR2 YYDKDF (reference sequence). The CDR3 is 14 residues long.

The V gene is TRBV24-1, the J gene TRBJ2-1; checking the TCRdb D call of TRBD1 is not possible without DNA. Germline assignment: CDR1 KGHDR and CDR2 SFDVKD. CDR3 size: 15 residues. The CDR3 here is CATSDLQAGANEQFF.

V usage is TRBV6-4 and J usage is TRBJ2-2; TCRdb gives TRBD1 as the D gene, but with no DNA this cannot be confirmed. Per the germline V gene, CDR1 is MRHNA and CDR2 is SNTAGT. The CDR3 contains 15 residues. The CDR3 reads CASSEVGQSNGELFF.

The chain couples TRBV12-3 or TRBV12-4 to TRBJ1-2; the D call of TRBD1 rests on TCRdb alone, since no DNA is present to check it. The CDR3 extends over 15 amino acids. The CDR3 protein is CASTPRGVRDYGYTF.

The chain employs TRBV11-2 and TRBJ2-4; the TCRdb call, TRBD1, lacks DNA for checking. The CDR3 runs to 18 residues. Germline values: CDR1 SGHAT, CDR2 FQNNGV. CDR3 loop: CASSLDPRGTMGKNIQYF.

The chain couples TRBV11-3 to TRBJ2-3; lacking DNA, the TRBD1 call made by TCRdb goes unchecked. The CDR3 has 12 residues. The V gene's germline CDR1 is SGHNT and CDR2 YENEEA. CDR3 region: CASNAVGGTQYF.

The chain couples TRBV25-1 to TRBJ1-5; TCRdb lists TRBD1, though no DNA is available to test this call. CDR3 length equals 13 residues. Germline values: CDR1 MGHDK, CDR2 SYGVNS. CDR3 residues: CASSGTGKDPQHF. Using reference TRBV25-1 and TRBJ1-5 for the parts outside the CDR3, the full variable domain is EADIYQTPRYLVIGTGKKITLECSQTMGHDKMYWYQQDPGMELHLIHYSYGVNSTEKGDLSSESTVSRIRTEHFPLTLESARPSHTSQYLCASSGTGKDPQHFGDGTRLSIL.

The chain employs TRBV24-1 and TRBJ2-5; TCRdb's D call, TRBD2, is unchecked because there is no DNA. This CDR3 region has 17 residues. Germline V gene sequence: CDR1 KGHDR, CDR2 SFDVKD. The CDR3 sequence: CATSDSTQPLALETQYF.

The rearrangement links TRBV5-1 to TRBJ2-3; TCRdb reports TRBD1, a call that lacks DNA to check it against. The CDR3 runs to 15 residues. CDR1 SGHRS and CDR2 YFSETQ come from the germline V gene. CDR3 sequence reads: CASSSVDPGINTQYF.